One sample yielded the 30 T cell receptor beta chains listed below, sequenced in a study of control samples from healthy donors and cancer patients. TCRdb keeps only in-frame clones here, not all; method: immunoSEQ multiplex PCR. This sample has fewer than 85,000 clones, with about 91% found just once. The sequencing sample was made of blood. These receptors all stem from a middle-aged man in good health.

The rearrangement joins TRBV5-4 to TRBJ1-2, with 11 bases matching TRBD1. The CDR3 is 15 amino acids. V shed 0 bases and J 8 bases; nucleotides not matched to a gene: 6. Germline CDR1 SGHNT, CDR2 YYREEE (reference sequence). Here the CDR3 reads CASSLVGQGVQGYTF. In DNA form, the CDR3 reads TGTGCCAGCAGCTTGGTGGGACAGGGGGTGCAGGGCTACACCTTC. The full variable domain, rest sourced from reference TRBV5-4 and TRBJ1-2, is ETGVTQSPTHLIKTRGQQVTLRCSSQSGHNTVSWYQQALGQGPQFIFQYYREEENGRGNFPPRFSGLQFPNYSSELNVNALELDDSALYLCASSLVGQGVQGYTFGSGTRLTVV.

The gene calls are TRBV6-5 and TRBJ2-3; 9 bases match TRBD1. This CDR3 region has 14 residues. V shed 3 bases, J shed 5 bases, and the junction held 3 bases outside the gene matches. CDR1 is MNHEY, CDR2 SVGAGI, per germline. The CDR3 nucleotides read TGTGCCAGCAGTTATCGGACAGGGGTAGATACGCAGTATTTT. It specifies CASSYRTGVDTQYF.

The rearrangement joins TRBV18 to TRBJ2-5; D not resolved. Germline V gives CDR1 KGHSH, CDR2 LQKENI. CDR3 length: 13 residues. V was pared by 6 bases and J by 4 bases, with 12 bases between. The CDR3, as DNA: TGTGCCAGCTCCCCGACGCTGGGAGAGACCCAGTACTTC. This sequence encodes CASSPTLGETQYF.

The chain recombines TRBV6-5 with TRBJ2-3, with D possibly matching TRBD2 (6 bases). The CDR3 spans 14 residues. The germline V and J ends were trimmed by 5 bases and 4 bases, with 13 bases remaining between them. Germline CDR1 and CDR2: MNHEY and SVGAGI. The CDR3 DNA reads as TGTGCCAGCAGTCGTACTAGCTTGGCAGATACGCAGTATTTT. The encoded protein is CASSRTSLADTQYF.

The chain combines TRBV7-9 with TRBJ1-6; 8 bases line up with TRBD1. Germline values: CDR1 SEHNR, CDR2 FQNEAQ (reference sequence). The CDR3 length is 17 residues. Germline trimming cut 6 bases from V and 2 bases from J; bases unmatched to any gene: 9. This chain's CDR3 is CASSTGQGGTYNSPLHF. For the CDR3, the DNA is TGTGCCAGCAGTACCGGACAGGGAGGGACCTATAATTCACCCCTCCACTTT.

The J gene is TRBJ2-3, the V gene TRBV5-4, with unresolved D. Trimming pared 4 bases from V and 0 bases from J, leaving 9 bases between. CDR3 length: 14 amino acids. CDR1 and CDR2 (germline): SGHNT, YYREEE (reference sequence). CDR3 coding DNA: TGTGCCAGCAGCCTAACGGCCAGCACAGATACGCAGTATTTT. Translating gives CASSLTASTDTQYF.

CDR3 coding DNA: TGTGCCAGCAAGTATGGGCCCTCTGGAAACACCATATATTTT. As protein: CASKYGPSGNTIYF. The V gene is TRBV6-5, the J gene TRBJ1-3; D uncertain. Germline lookup yields CDR1 MNHEY and CDR2 SVGAGI. This CDR3 has 14 amino acids. V lost 7 bases and J lost 0, with 10 bases in between.

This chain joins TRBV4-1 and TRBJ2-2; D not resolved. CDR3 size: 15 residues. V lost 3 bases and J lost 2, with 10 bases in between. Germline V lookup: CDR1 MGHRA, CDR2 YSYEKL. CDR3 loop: CASSQSFYNTGELFF. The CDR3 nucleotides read TGCGCCAGCAGCCAGTCGTTCTACAACACCGGGGAGCTGTTTTTT.

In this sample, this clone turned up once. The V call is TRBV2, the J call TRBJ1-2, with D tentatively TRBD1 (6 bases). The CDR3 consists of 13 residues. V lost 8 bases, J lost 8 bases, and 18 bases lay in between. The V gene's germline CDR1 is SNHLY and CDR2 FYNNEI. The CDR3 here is CASGTGSGTGYTF. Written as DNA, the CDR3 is TGTGCCAGCGGTACAGGGTCGGGTACGGGCTACACCTTC.

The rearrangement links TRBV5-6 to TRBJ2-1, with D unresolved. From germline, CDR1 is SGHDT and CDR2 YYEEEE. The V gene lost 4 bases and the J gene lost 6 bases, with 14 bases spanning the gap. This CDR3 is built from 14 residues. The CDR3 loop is CASSQPIGVNEQFF. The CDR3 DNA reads TGTGCCAGCAGCCAGCCGATTGGGGTCAATGAGCAGTTCTTC.

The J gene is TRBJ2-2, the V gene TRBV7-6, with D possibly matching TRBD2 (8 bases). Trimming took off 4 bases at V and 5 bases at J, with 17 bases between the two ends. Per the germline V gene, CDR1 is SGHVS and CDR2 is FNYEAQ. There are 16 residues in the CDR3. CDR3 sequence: CASSSGLGGMTGELFF. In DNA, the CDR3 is TGTGCCAGCAGCTCGGGACTAGGGGGCATGACCGGGGAGCTGTTTTTT.

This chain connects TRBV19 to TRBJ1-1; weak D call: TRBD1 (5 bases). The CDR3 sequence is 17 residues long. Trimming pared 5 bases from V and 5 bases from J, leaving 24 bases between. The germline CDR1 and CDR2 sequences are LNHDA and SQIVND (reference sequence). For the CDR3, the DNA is TGTGCCAGTAGTTCCCAGGCTCAGGTTGCGTGGGGGACTGAAGCTTTCTTT. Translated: CASSSQAQVAWGTEAFF.

Here the CDR3 reads CASSLSSTGTNTGELFF. CDR3 bases: TGTGCCAGCAGCTTATCATCGACAGGGACGAACACCGGGGAGCTGTTTTTT. The V gene is TRBV7-3, the J gene TRBJ2-2, with TRBD1 identical over 7 bases. Looked up from germline, CDR1 is SGHTA and CDR2 is FQGTGA. V was pared by 2 bases and J by 0 bases, with 6 bases of the junction left unmatched. The CDR3 spans 17 residues.

CDR3 DNA: TGTGCCAGCAGCGTTATTGCAGGTGGTCCTAACTATGGCTACACCTTC. Translated, it gives CASSVIAGGPNYGYTF. V is TRBV9 and J is TRBJ1-2; D is uncertain. Germline V CDR1 and CDR2: SGDLS, YYNGEE. CDR3 length equals 16 residues. V dropped 2 bases and J dropped 0 bases, with 14 bases sitting between them.

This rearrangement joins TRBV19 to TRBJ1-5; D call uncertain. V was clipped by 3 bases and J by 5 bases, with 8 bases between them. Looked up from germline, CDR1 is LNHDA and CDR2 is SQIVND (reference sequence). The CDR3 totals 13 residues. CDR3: CASSITDYQPQHF. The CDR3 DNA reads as TGTGCCAGTAGTATCACAGACTATCAGCCCCAGCATTTT. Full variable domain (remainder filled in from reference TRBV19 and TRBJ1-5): DGGITQSPKYLFRKEGQNVTLSCEQNLNHDAMYWYRQDPGQGLRLIYYSQIVNDFQKGDIAEGYSVSREKKESFPLTVTSAQKNPTAFYLCASSITDYQPQHFGDGTRLSIL.

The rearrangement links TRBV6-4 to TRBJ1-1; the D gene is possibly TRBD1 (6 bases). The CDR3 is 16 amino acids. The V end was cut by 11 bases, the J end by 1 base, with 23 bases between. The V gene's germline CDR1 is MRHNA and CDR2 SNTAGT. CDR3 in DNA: TGTGCCTCGAGAGCCGTAACAGGGTGGGGGAACACTGAAGCTTTCTTT. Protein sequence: CASRAVTGWGNTEAFF.

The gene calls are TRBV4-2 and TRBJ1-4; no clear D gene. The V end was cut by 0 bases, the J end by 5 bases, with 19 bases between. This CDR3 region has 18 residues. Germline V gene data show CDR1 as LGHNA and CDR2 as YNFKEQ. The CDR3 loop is CASSQDTPQARLNEKLFF. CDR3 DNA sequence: TGTGCCAGCAGCCAAGATACTCCTCAAGCTAGATTGAATGAAAAACTGTTTTTT.

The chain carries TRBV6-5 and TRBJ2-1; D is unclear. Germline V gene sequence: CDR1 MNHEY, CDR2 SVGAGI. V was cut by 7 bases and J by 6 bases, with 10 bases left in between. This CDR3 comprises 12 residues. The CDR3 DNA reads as TGTGCCAGCATAAATCAAGTCAATGAGCAGTTCTTC. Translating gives CASINQVNEQFF.

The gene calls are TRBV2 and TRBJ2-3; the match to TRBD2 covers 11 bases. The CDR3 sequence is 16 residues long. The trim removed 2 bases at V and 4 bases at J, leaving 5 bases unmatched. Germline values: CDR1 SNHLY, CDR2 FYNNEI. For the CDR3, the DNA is TGTGCCAGCAGTGAAATAGCGGGGGGGCTGTCAGATACGCAGTATTTT. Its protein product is CASSEIAGGLSDTQYF.

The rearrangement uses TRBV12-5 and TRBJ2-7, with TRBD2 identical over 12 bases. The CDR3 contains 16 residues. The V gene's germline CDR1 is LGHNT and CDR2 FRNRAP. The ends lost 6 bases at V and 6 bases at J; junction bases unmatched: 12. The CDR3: CASGPTSGGIIGEQYF. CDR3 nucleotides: TGTGCTAGTGGCCCAACTAGCGGGGGGATTATAGGCGAGCAGTACTTC.

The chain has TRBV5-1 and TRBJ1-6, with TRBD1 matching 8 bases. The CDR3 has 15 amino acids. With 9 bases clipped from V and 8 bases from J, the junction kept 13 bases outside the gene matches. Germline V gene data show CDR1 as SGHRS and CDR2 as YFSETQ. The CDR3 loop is CAKGLRTGLDSPLHF. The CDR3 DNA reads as TGCGCCAAGGGATTACGGACAGGGCTGGATTCACCCCTCCACTTT.

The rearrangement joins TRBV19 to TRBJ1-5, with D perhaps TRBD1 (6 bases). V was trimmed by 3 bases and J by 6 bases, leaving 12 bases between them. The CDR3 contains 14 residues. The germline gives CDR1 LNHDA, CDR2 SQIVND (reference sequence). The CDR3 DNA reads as TGTGCCAGTAGTATCGAGGGGGGGAGTCAGCCCCAGCATTTT. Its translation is CASSIEGGSQPQHF.

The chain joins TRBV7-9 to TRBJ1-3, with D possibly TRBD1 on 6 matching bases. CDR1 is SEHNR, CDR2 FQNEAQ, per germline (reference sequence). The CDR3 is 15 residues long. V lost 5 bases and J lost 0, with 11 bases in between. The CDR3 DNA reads TGTGCCAGCAGCCCTGACAGGCCCTCTGGAAACACCATATATTTT. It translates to CASSPDRPSGNTIYF.

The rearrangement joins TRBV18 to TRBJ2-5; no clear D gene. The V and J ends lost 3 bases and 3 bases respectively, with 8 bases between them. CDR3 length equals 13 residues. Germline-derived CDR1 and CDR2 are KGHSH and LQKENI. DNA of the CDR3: TGTGCCAGCTCACCCCGAATTAAAGAGACCCAGTACTTC. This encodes CASSPRIKETQYF.

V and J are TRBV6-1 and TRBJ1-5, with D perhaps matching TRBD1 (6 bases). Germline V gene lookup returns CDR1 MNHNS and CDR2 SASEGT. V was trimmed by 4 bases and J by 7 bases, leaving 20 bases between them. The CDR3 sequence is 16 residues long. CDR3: CASSAPLRGPQQPQHF. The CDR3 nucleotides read TGTGCCAGCAGTGCCCCCCTTCGGGGGCCGCAGCAGCCCCAGCATTTT.

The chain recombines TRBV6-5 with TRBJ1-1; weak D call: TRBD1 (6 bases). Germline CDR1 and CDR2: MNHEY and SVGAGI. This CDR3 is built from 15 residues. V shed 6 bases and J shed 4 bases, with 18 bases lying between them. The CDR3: CASRPRGREGTEAFF. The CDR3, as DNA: TGTGCCAGCAGACCGCGGGGGCGAGAGGGCACTGAAGCTTTCTTT.

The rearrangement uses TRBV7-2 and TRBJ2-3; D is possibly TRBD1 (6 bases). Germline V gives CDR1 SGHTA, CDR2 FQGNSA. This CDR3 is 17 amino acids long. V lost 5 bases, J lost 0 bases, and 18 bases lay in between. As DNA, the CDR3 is TGTGCCAGCAGCCCCATCCTCGGGACAACTAGCACAGATACGCAGTATTTT. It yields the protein CASSPILGTTSTDTQYF.

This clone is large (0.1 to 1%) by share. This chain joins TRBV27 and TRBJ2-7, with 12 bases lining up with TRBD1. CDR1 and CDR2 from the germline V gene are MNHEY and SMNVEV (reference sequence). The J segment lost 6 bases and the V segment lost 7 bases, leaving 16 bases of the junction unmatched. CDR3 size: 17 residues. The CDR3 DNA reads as TGTGCCAGCACAACCACTAATCCTCGGGACAGGGGGCTCGAGCAGTACTTC. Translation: CASTTTNPRDRGLEQYF.

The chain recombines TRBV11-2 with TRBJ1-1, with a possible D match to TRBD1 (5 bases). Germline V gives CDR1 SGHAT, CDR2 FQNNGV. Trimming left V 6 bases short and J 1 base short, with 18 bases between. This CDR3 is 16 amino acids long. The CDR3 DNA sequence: TGTGCCAGCAGTTGGGGGTCAGGGCGCACGAACACTGAAGCTTTCTTT. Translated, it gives CASSWGSGRTNTEAFF.

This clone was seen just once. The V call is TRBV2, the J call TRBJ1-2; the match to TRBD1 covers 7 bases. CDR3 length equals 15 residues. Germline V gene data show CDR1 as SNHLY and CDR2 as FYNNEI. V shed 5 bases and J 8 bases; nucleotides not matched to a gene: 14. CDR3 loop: CASSLVWRGQGGYTF. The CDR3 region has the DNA TGTGCCAGCAGTTTGGTTTGGAGGGGGCAGGGCGGCTACACCTTC.